Following are 15 T cell receptor beta chains from one sample sequenced in a study of cytomegalovirus exposure and HLA in healthy donors. Sequencing used immunoSEQ multiplex PCR; TCRdb keeps in-frame clones, though not all of them. The sample holds hundreds of thousands of clones, 75% to 90% seen once. Sequenced sample: PBMCs. The receptors were sampled from a woman between 18 and 30 years old in good health and CMV-seronegative.

V gene TRBV29-1 combines with J gene TRBJ1-1; D call uncertain. The germline gives CDR1 SQVTM, CDR2 ANQGSEA. V dropped 2 bases and J dropped 2 bases, with 9 bases sitting between them. CDR3 length: 13 amino acids. CDR3 DNA: TGCAGCGTTGAAAACGGTTTCAACACTGAAGCTTTCTTT. Amino acid sequence: CSVENGFNTEAFF.

This chain joins TRBV27 and TRBJ2-2; a weak D match, TRBD1 (5 bases). V dropped 5 bases and J dropped 1 base, with 11 bases sitting between them. The CDR3 has 15 residues. CDR1 MNHEY and CDR2 SMNVEV come from the germline V gene (reference sequence). CDR3 DNA: TGTGCCAGCAGTCCAGGACACCTGAACACCGGGGAGCTGTTTTTT. Its protein product is CASSPGHLNTGELFF.

The chain joins TRBV6-5 to TRBJ2-7, with 9 positions matching TRBD1. CDR1 MNHEY and CDR2 SVGAGI come from the germline V gene. The CDR3 spans 14 residues. V lost 6 bases to trimming and J lost 2 bases; unmatched junction nucleotides: 5. CDR3 nucleotide sequence: TGTGCCAGCAGCCCCGACAGGGGGACCTACGAGCAGTACTTC. Translation: CASSPDRGTYEQYF.

The rearrangement links TRBV5-8 to TRBJ2-2; possible D gene TRBD2, 6 bases. The ends were cut back, 4 bases at V and 7 bases at J, with 17 bases in the middle. Germline CDR1 SGHTS, CDR2 YDEGEE. The CDR3 has 15 amino acids. The DNA for the CDR3 is TGTGCCAGCAGCACCCTAGCGAATGGACACGGGGAGCTGTTTTTT. It is translated as CASSTLANGHGELFF.

The V call is TRBV6-1, the J call TRBJ2-6, with D uncertain. There are 17 residues in the CDR3. Germline CDR1 is MNHNS and CDR2 is SASEGT. Between the trimmed V and J ends, which lost 3 bases and 3 bases, there was a span of 15 bases. The CDR3 protein is CASSERWFGFGANVLTF. Here the CDR3 DNA reads TGTGCCAGCAGTGAGCGTTGGTTCGGGTTTGGGGCCAACGTCCTGACTTTC.

The V call is TRBV9, the J call TRBJ2-2, with 7 positions matching TRBD1. The germline CDR1 and CDR2 sequences are SGDLS and YYNGEE. The CDR3 consists of 15 residues. J was trimmed by 4 bases and V by 3 bases; bases with no gene match: 6. In DNA form, the CDR3 reads TGTGCCAGCAGCGACCGACAGGGAAGCACCGGGGAGCTGTTTTTT. Its translation: CASSDRQGSTGELFF.

This sequence joins TRBV4-1 and TRBJ2-3, with D possibly TRBD2 on 6 matching bases. Germline values: CDR1 MGHRA, CDR2 YSYEKL. CDR3 length equals 19 residues. V gave up 8 bases and J gave up 2 bases, with 29 bases separating them. The DNA for the CDR3 is TGCGCCAGCTCCTCTACGACCAGCGGGTGGGATAGAGTCACAGATACGCAGTATTTT. This sequence encodes CASSSTTSGWDRVTDTQYF.

The gene calls are TRBV27 and TRBJ1-2; 7 bases are shared with TRBD1. V gave up 3 bases and J gave up 4 bases; unmatched junction bases: 8. Germline V gene sequence: CDR1 MNHEY, CDR2 SMNVEV (reference sequence). The CDR3 has 15 residues. The CDR3 is CASSFGRDSGYGYTF. The CDR3 nucleotides read TGTGCCAGCAGTTTCGGCCGGGACAGCGGCTATGGCTACACCTTC.

The gene calls are TRBV7-6 and TRBJ2-1; 7 bases are shared with TRBD2. With 5 bases clipped from V and 7 bases from J, the junction kept 14 bases outside the gene matches. The germline CDR1 and CDR2 sequences are SGHVS and FNYEAQ. This CDR3 contains 16 residues. The CDR3 coding sequence is TGTGCCAGCAGCCCGCGGTTAGTAGCGGGCGGTAATGAGCAGTTCTTC. Translation gives CASSPRLVAGGNEQFF.

The chain uses TRBV19 and TRBJ1-5; 7 positions match TRBD1. CDR1 is LNHDA and CDR2 is SQIVND in the germline V gene (reference sequence). The CDR3 extends over 15 amino acids. V gave up 7 bases and J gave up 7 bases; unmatched junction bases: 13. CDR3 in amino acids: CASTDGGQGVQPQHF. CDR3 bases: TGTGCCAGTACCGATGGAGGGCAGGGGGTACAGCCCCAGCATTTT. Supplemented by reference TRBV19 and TRBJ1-5, the full variable domain reads DGGITQSPKYLFRKEGQNVTLSCEQNLNHDAMYWYRQDPGQGLRLIYYSQIVNDFQKGDIAEGYSVSREKKESFPLTVTSAQKNPTAFYLCASTDGGQGVQPQHFGDGTRLSIL.

The rearrangement joins TRBV19 to TRBJ2-2; 7 nucleotides align to TRBD2. This CDR3 has 19 amino acids. Per germline, CDR1 LNHDA and CDR2 SQIVND (reference sequence). Trimming at V came to 9 bases and at J to 3 bases, leaving 22 bases not matched to a gene. CDR3 sequence reads: CASTANGAVRAGDTGELFF. DNA of the CDR3: TGTGCCAGCACCGCTAATGGGGCTGTGCGCGCGGGAGACACCGGGGAGCTGTTTTTT.

A note on this clone: This specimen includes other DNA sequences encoding the same CDR3. V gene TRBV19 combines with J gene TRBJ1-5; a possible D gene is TRBD1 (5 bases). This CDR3 has 14 residues. The germline V gene encodes CDR1 LNHDA and CDR2 SQIVND (reference sequence). V dropped 3 bases and J dropped 0 bases, with 6 bases sitting between them. As DNA, the CDR3 is TGTGCCAGTAGTATCGGGGGTAGCAATCAGCCCCAGCATTTT. Residues: CASSIGGSNQPQHF.

V usage is TRBV28 and J usage is TRBJ1-2, with D perhaps TRBD1 (5 bases). V gave up 2 bases and J gave up 8 bases, with 12 bases separating them. Germline V gives CDR1 MDHEN, CDR2 SYDVKM. The CDR3 consists of 13 residues. CDR3 bases: TGTGCCAGCAGTTTAGGACCCGGGGGGGGCTACACCTTC. Its translation is CASSLGPGGGYTF.

The chain combines TRBV7-8 with TRBJ2-7; no reliable D call. Germline loops: CDR1 SGHVS, CDR2 FQNEAQ. Trimming left V 6 bases short and J 3 bases short, with 12 bases between. This CDR3 has 13 residues. In DNA, the CDR3 is TGTGCCAGCAGGCAACAGACCGGCTACGAGCAGTACTTC. It translates to CASRQQTGYEQYF. The full variable domain, completed using reference TRBV7-8 and TRBJ2-7, is GAGVSQSPRYKVAKRGQDVALRCDPISGHVSLFWYQQALGQGPEFLTYFQNEAQLDKSGLPSDRFFAERPEGSVSTLKIQRTQQEDSAVYLCASRQQTGYEQYFGPGTRLTVT.

This clone appeared once. The rearrangement links TRBV2 to TRBJ2-7, with TRBD1 matching over 10 bases. Germline CDR1 reads SNHLY; CDR2 reads FYNNEI. The junction had 7 bases not matched to a gene; V was cut back by 2 bases and J by 3 bases. The CDR3 consists of 16 residues. In DNA form, the CDR3 reads TGTGCCAGCAGTGAATCTCAAAGGACAGGGGGCTACGAGCAGTACTTC. It translates to CASSESQRTGGYEQYF.